The T cell receptor beta chain described here comes from a study of Graves' ophthalmopathy and Graves' hyperthyroidism. Uncontrolled infections, pregnancy, lactation or other autoimmune diseases led to patient exclusion. The V and J ends lost 2 bases and 4 bases respectively, with 11 bases between them. The CDR3 totals 14 residues. CDR1 ENHRY and CDR2 SYGVKD come from the germline V gene. The authors amplified TCR beta CDR3 regions from RNA transcripts. First-round RT-PCR used HTBI primers; second-round multiplex PCR followed. TCRdb fed the multiplex PCR reads into MiXCR, producing one record per CDR3 protein. Of approximately 700,000 distinct CDR3 sequences in the sample, approximately 40% were seen once. Concerning this clonotype: What it recognizes is unknown.

Study-level results: Between ophthalmopathy and stable hyperthyroidism, a 13-signature model drew a separation with 87.88% sensitivity and less than 83% specificity. Most expanded thyroid clonotypes above 0.001 frequency also appeared in blood.

This clonotype originated in an adult man with Graves' ophthalmopathy. The sequenced sample was peripheral blood. V usage is TRBV10-3 and J usage is TRBJ1-2; tentative D call: TRBD1 (5 bases). CDR3 bases: TGTGCCATCAGTGAGAGACAGTACAGCTATGGCTACACCTTC. Translating gives CAISERQYSYGYTF.